A selection of T cell receptor beta chains follows, all from one sample in a study of blood T cell repertoires in COVID-19. Profiled with immunoSEQ multiplex PCR; TCRdb holds only in-frame clones, not every one. This sample has about 360,000 clones, with 65% to 85% found just once. The sequencing sample was made of peripheral blood. These TCRs come from a man younger than 40 with active or convalescent COVID-19. Each CDR3 is given with its conserved first and last residue. Each record gives: CDR3 protein, V gene, J gene.

CASSYQGQDNSPLHF	TRBV5-1	TRBJ1-6
CASSSTLADTQYF	TRBV3-1/TRBV3-2	TRBJ2-3
CASSLGNRGLYEQYF	TRBV18	TRBJ2-7
CASSLNRGSETQYF	TRBV6-2/TRBV6-3	TRBJ2-5
CASRMASGTDTQYF	TRBV5-4	TRBJ2-3
CASSLGRANTEAFF	TRBV7-2	TRBJ1-1
CASSQNSYEQYF	TRBV5-1	TRBJ2-7
CSASPGGQETQYF	TRBV20-1	TRBJ2-5
CASSRISSGTGSYEQYF	TRBV4-1	TRBJ2-7
CARSFGTENYEQYF	TRBV5-3	TRBJ2-7
CASVRTGTYEQYF	TRBV6-5	TRBJ2-7
CASSLPDRGPFSYGYTF	TRBV11-3	TRBJ1-2
CASSETGRSGANVLTF	TRBV19	TRBJ2-6